This T cell receptor beta chain was identified in a study of T cells after yellow fever vaccination. Many counts were recorded for this clonotype. The study made its TCR cDNA through 5'RACE template switching. That step introduced a universal primer site along with UMIs. TCRdb re-called the 5' RACE reads with MiXCR, one entry per CDR3 protein. The repertoire holds under 70,000 distinct CDR3 sequences, with more than 5.5% as singletons. CDR3 size: 16 residues. With V trimmed by 5 bases and J by 3 bases, 10 bases remained unmatched. CDR1 MNHEY and CDR2 SVGEGT come from the germline V gene. The source material was CD8+ T cells sorted from PBMCs, sampled on the day of the first yellow fever vaccination. The receptor was derived from a man aged 18 to 30 who received the YFV17D yellow fever vaccine. The V gene is TRBV6-2 or TRBV6-3, the J gene TRBJ2-4, with 7 bases that match TRBD1. For the CDR3, the DNA is TGTGCCAGCAGTCCCGTAGACAGGGTGGTCAAAAACATTCAGTACTTC. Residues: CASSPVDRVVKNIQYF.